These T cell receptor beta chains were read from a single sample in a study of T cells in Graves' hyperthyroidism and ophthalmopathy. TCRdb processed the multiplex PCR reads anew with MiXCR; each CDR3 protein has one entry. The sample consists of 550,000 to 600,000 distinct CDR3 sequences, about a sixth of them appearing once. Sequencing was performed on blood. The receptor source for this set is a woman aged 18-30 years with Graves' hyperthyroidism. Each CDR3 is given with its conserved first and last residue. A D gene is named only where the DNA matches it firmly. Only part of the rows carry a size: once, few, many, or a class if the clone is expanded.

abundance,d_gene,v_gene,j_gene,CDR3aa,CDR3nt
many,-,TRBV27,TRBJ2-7,CASSLSDAARGYEQYF,TGTGCCAGCAGTTTATCAGACGCGGCGCGGGGATACGAGCAGTACTTC
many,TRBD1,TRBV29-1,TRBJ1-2,CSDGTADYGYTF,TGCAGCGATGGGACAGCAGATTATGGCTACACCTTC
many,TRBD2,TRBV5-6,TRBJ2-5,CASSLERGSGRKTQYF,TGTGCCAGCAGCTTGGAACGCGGTAGCGGGAGAAAGACCCAGTACTTC
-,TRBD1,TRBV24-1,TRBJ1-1,CATSDSGTGRTEASF,TGTGCCACCAGTGATAGTGGGACAGGGAGGACTGAAGCTTCCTTT
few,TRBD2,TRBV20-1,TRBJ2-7,CSARDVGGRSHEQYF,TGCAGTGCTAGAGATGTTGGCGGGAGGTCCCACGAGCAGTACTTC
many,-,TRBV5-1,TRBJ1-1,CASSPSGGATEAFF,TGCGCCAGCAGCCCATCAGGCGGGGCCACTGAAGCTTTCTTT
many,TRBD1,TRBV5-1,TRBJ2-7,CASSSGTGHYEQYF,TGCGCCAGCAGCTCTGGGACAGGCCATTACGAGCAGTACTTC
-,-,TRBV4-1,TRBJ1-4,CASSQDGEHHGTREKLFF,TGCGCCAGCAGCCAAGATGGAGAACACCACGGGACCCGGGAAAAACTGTTTTTT
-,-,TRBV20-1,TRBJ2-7,CSAGPGAFSYEPYF,TGCAGTGCCGGCCCAGGGGCGTTCTCCTACGAGCCGTACTTC
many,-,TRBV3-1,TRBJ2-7,CASSVRPSAEQYF,TGTGCCAGCTCTGTCCGGCCTAGCGCCGAGCAGTACTTC
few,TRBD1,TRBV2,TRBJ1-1,CASVLGQGKRTEAFF,TGTGCCAGCGTCCTCGGACAGGGTAAACGTACTGAAGCTTTCTTT
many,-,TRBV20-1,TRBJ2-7,CSGHDASYEQYF,TGCAGTGGACACGATGCCTCCTACGAGCAGTACTTC
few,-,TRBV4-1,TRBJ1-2,CASSQEGGPNYGYTF,TGCGCCAGCAGCCAAGAAGGGGGGCCCAACTATGGCTACACCTTC
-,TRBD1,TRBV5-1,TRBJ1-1,CASTPDRGWPEAFF,TGCGCCAGCACCCCTGACAGGGGTTGGCCTGAAGCTTTCTTT